Shown below are 23 T cell receptor beta chains from a single sample sequenced in a study of tumor-infiltrating lymphocytes in primary liver carcinoma. Reverse transcription of 500 ng total RNA with a constant-region primer produced TCR beta cDNA. Three nested multiplex PCR rounds, a slightly modified ARM-PCR method, built the TCR beta libraries. TRBV1-TRBV30 forward primers and a C-beta reverse primer were used in the first two PCR rounds, which each ran for approximately 10 cycles. TCRdb passed the multiplex PCR reads through MiXCR, listing each CDR3 protein once. The profile shows 25,000 to 35,000 distinct CDR3 sequences, over 65% of them singletons. Unsorted bulk tissue (roughly 20-34 mg) underwent RNA and DNA co-extraction. Sequencing was performed on liver tumor tissue from sampling region 5. Subset defined: tumor region T5, tumor centre. These TCRs come from a man aged 35 to 55 with primary liver carcinoma and hepatitis B virus infection.

A remark on this clonotype: The junction differs from germline at one of its ends, possibly a read error. This chain links TRBV12-3 or TRBV12-4 with TRBJ2-7; no firm D call. The CDR3 length is 14 residues. DNA of the CDR3: TGCGCCAGCACTTCTAACGTAGACTCCTACGAGCAGTACTTC. Amino acids: CASTSNVDSYEQYF.

On this clonotype itself: One junction end disagrees with the germline gene, perhaps due to a read error. The J gene is TRBJ2-2, the V gene TRBV11-2, with 8 bases fitting TRBD1. Germline V gene sequence: CDR1 SGHAT, CDR2 FQNNGV. CDR3 size: 15 residues. The CDR3 region has the DNA TGTACCAGCAGCATGGACAGGGCCGCCACCGGGGAGCTGTTTTTC. This encodes CTSSMDRAATGELFF.

This sequence joins TRBV11-2 and TRBJ2-7, with unresolved D. Germline CDR1 and CDR2: SGHAT and FQNNGV. The CDR3 runs to 14 residues. V was pared by 9 bases and J by 10 bases, with 25 bases between. Here the CDR3 DNA reads TGTGCCAGAAGCCCCCGCCGCCTGACCTACGGACAGTACTTC. This gives the protein CARSPRRLTYGQYF.

Concerning this clonotype itself: The conserved final phenylalanine or tryptophan is absent from the CDR3, which likely points to a read error. The chain uses TRBV6-2 or TRBV6-3 and TRBJ2-1, with D possibly matching TRBD2 (5 bases). Germline CDR1 is MNHEY and CDR2 is SVGEGT. The CDR3 runs 18 residues. V was shortened by 4 bases and J by 0 bases, with 19 bases between the two germline ends. CDR3 nucleotide sequence: TGTGCCAGCAGTTTTAATGTTCAGGAGGCGAGCTCCTACAATGAGCAGTTCCTC. It translates to CASSFNVQEASSYNEQFL.

In this sample, this clonotype is large. For the CDR3, the DNA is TGTGCCAGCAGTTTATGGGGTGGGGCGGACATAGCCAAAAACATTCAGTACTTC. This translates into CASSLWGGADIAKNIQYF. The chain combines TRBV12-3 or TRBV12-4 with TRBJ2-4, with D possibly TRBD1 on 5 matching bases. Trimming removed 2 bases from V and 0 bases from J, with 17 bases in between. The length of the CDR3 is 18 residues.

Of note for this clonotype: A read error may produce the germline difference seen at one junction end. V usage is TRBV4-1 and J usage is TRBJ1-4; TRBD1 matches 10 bases. The CDR3 extends over 15 amino acids. Germline assignment: CDR1 MGHRA and CDR2 YSYEKL. CDR3 residues: CVSSLTGTGDEKLFF. The DNA for the CDR3 is TGCGTCAGCAGCCTCACCGGGACAGGGGATGAAAAACTGTTTTTC.

Turning to this clonotype: Because the CDR3 is missing its conserved closing phenylalanine or tryptophan, this is likely a read error. The chain is built from TRBV5-4 and TRBJ2-5, with D possibly matching TRBD1 (6 bases). Trimming cost V 7 bases and J 3 bases, with 16 bases left between them. From germline, CDR1 is SGHNT and CDR2 YYREEE (reference sequence). The CDR3 spans 14 residues. CDR3 protein: CASGQQGPEETQYI. DNA of the CDR3: TGTGCCAGCGGCCAACAGGGTCCTGAAGAGACCCAGTACATC.

CDR3 loop: CASSFKDGAYEQYF. CDR3 nucleotides: TGTGCCAGCAGCTTCAAAGACGGGGCTTACGAGCAGTACTTC. The chain combines TRBV7-9 with TRBJ2-7; D could derive from TRBD1 or TRBD2 (5 bases each). There are 14 residues in the CDR3. Trimming took 3 bases from V and 4 from J, leaving 13 bases between them. From germline, CDR1 is SEHNR and CDR2 FQNEAQ (reference sequence).

The V and J genes are TRBV29-1 and TRBJ2-7, with 7 bases that match TRBD2. The junction had 7 bases not matched to a gene; V was cut back by 5 bases and J by 6 bases. Germline assignment: CDR1 SQVTM and CDR2 ANQGSEA. The CDR3 totals 12 residues. CDR3: CSVHQGGSEQYF. CDR3 coding DNA: TGCAGCGTTCATCAGGGAGGGAGCGAGCAGTACTTC.

Remarks on this clonotype: Compared with germline, one end of the junction differs, possibly owing to a read error. V and J are TRBV11-2 and TRBJ2-3; D perhaps matches TRBD2 (6 bases). The CDR3 extends over 17 amino acids. Germline V gene lookup returns CDR1 SGHAT and CDR2 FQNNGV. CDR3 bases: TGTGCCAGCAGCCTAATAGCGGAAGGGTCTAGCACAGATGCGCAGTATTTT. Amino acids: CASSLIAEGSSTDAQYF. Based on the CDR3 plus reference TRBV11-2 and TRBJ2-3, the full variable domain is EAGVAQSPRYKIIEKRQSVAFWCNPISGHATLYWYQQILGQGPKLLIQFQNNGVVDDSQLPKDRFSAERLKGVDSTLKIQPAKLEDSAVYLCASSLIAEGSSTDAQYFGPGTRLTVL.

In the case of this clonotype: One junction end disagrees with the germline gene, perhaps due to a read error. This chain joins TRBV5-6 and TRBJ2-3; D remains ambiguous. Per germline, CDR1 SGHDT and CDR2 YYEEEE. The CDR3 sequence is 15 residues long. CDR3 coding DNA: TGTGCCAGCAACTTGGGGTCTGTGAGCACAGATACGCAATATTTT. This gives the protein CASNLGSVSTDTQYF. Variable domain in full (rest from reference TRBV5-6 and TRBJ2-3): DAGVTQSPTHLIKTRGQQVTLRCSPKSGHDTVSWYQQALGQGPQFIFQYYEEEERQRGNFPDRFSGHQFPNYSSELNVNALLLGDSALYLCASNLGSVSTDTQYFGPGTRLTVL.

This clonotype was seen at least ten times. The V gene is TRBV5-5, the J gene TRBJ1-6; D not resolved. Per the germline V gene, CDR1 is SGHKS and CDR2 is YYEKEE (reference sequence). V was shortened by 6 bases and J by 3 bases, with 10 bases between the two germline ends. CDR3 length equals 14 residues. The CDR3 nucleotides are TGTGCCAGCACCCCGGGAAACTATAATTCACCCCTCCACTTT. Encoded protein: CASTPGNYNSPLHF.

This clonotype was recorded only once. The junction does not match germline at one end; this may be a read error. The J gene is TRBJ2-2, the V gene TRBV5-4; no definite D call. In germline, CDR1 is SGHNT, CDR2 YYREEE (reference sequence). The length of the CDR3 is 16 residues. CDR3 nucleotide sequence: TGTGCCAGCAGTTTGGTTCCAAGGTCGAACACCTGGGAGCTGTTTTTT. It translates to CASSLVPRSNTWELFF.

Regarding this clonotype: This sequence may be a read error, since a much larger clone differs from it by one base. The chain is built from TRBV25-1 and TRBJ2-2; 10 bases align to TRBD1. The CDR3 has 14 amino acids. CDR1 and CDR2 (germline): MGHDK, SYGVNS. In DNA form, the CDR3 reads TGTGCCAGCCGGGACAGGGGACCGACCGTGGAGCTGTTTTTT. Translated, it gives CASRDRGPTVELFF.

Comments on this clonotype: Sequence at one end of the junction differs from germline and may be a read error. The chain couples TRBV11-2 to TRBJ2-2; TRBD2 is a possible D gene (6 bases). In germline, CDR1 is SGHAT, CDR2 FQNNGV. The CDR3 loop spans 17 amino acids. In DNA form, the CDR3 reads TGTGCCAACAGTTTAGCATTAGGAGGGGCGGACACCTGGGAGCTGTTTTTT. This encodes CANSLALGGADTWELFF.

This clonotype was counted ten times or more. J is TRBJ2-4 and V is TRBV9, with D maybe TRBD1 (6 bases). Germline assignment: CDR1 SGDLS and CDR2 YYNGEE. The CDR3 extends over 18 amino acids. V lost 4 bases, J lost 0 bases, and 20 bases lay in between. DNA for the CDR3: TGTGCCAGCAGCCCGCCGGATGGTCAGGGGAGAGCCAAAAACATTCAGTACTTC. Protein product: CASSPPDGQGRAKNIQYF.

The chain links TRBV4-1 to TRBJ2-5; D might be TRBD1 (6 bases). The CDR3 contains 15 residues. Per the germline V gene, CDR1 is MGHRA and CDR2 is YSYEKL. V lost 6 bases and J 2 bases, leaving 16 bases between the germline ends. The CDR3 spells CASSQTTGKQETQYF. The DNA for the CDR3 is TGCGCCAGCAGTCAAACTACAGGGAAACAAGAGACCCAGTACTTC.

Worth noting for this clonotype: Lacking the conserved final phenylalanine or tryptophan, this CDR3 likely reflects a read error. The chain joins TRBV6-2 or TRBV6-3 to TRBJ2-7; perhaps TRBD1 as D (6 bases). V lost 6 bases and J lost 4, with 10 bases in between. The CDR3 is 12 residues long. Germline assignment: CDR1 MNHEY and CDR2 SVGEGT. The CDR3 loop reads CASRQGPYEQYY. CDR3 sequence (DNA): TGTGCCAGCAGACAGGGTCCATACGAGCAGTACTAT.

CDR3 loop: CASNPGPLTCNEQFF. The DNA of the CDR3 is TGTGCCAGCAATCCGGGACCACTAACATGCAATGAGCAGTTCTTC. The rearrangement uses TRBV6-5 and TRBJ2-1; D might be TRBD1 or TRBD2, each matching 5 bases. V was trimmed by 7 bases and J by 6 bases, leaving 19 bases between them. The CDR3 totals 15 residues. The germline V gene encodes CDR1 MNHEY and CDR2 SVGAGI.

Comments on this clonotype: One base away lies a much larger clone, so this may be a sequencing read error. The gene calls are TRBV28 and TRBJ1-1; D is unresolved. Germline V lookup: CDR1 MDHEN, CDR2 SYDVKM. The length of the CDR3 is 12 residues. For the CDR3, the DNA is TGTGCCAGCAAAGGACTGAACACTGAAGCTCTCTTT. Translated: CASKGLNTEALF.

The rearrangement joins TRBV11-2 to TRBJ2-1, with D uncertain. Germline values: CDR1 SGHAT, CDR2 FQNNGV. CDR3 length: 15 residues. Trimming removed 0 bases at V and 7 bases at J, with 13 bases between. This CDR3 is CASSLDSSSPNEQFF. In DNA form, the CDR3 reads TGTGCCAGCAGCTTAGATTCTTCCAGCCCTAATGAGCAGTTCTTC.

This clonotype showed up many times. The chain has TRBV10-2 and TRBJ2-7, with unresolved D. With 8 bases removed from V and 5 bases from J, the gap between germline ends came to 13 bases. The CDR3 is 12 amino acids. Germline lookup yields CDR1 WSHSY and CDR2 SAAADI. CDR3 amino acids: CASGHYPDEQYF. The DNA for the CDR3 is TGCGCCAGCGGGCACTATCCTGACGAGCAGTACTTC.

This chain joins TRBV11-2 and TRBJ1-1, with D hard to call. This CDR3 is 13 amino acids long. V was pared by 5 bases and J by 8 bases, with 15 bases between. The germline V gene encodes CDR1 SGHAT and CDR2 FQNNGV. CDR3 residues: CASSLVDNIEAFF. CDR3 nucleotide sequence: TGTGCCAGCAGCCTAGTAGATAACATCGAAGCTTTCTTT.